The 30 T cell receptor beta chains presented below share a single source sample, sequenced in a study of cytomegalovirus exposure and HLA in healthy donors. The table came from immunoSEQ multiplex PCR; TCRdb's copy has only in-frame clones and leaves some out. The sample has roughly 150,000 clones, about 96% seen once. The sample consisted of PBMCs. Source of these receptors: a woman younger than 35 in good health and CMV-seronegative.

The V and J genes are TRBV18 and TRBJ1-4; 9 nucleotides line up with TRBD1. Germline V gene data show CDR1 as KGHSH and CDR2 as LQKENI. CDR3 size: 15 residues. The V and J ends lost 1 base and 5 bases, in that order; junction bases with no gene match: 2. DNA of the CDR3: TGTGCCAGCTCACCACGGACAGGGGAGAATGAAAAACTGTTTTTT. Translation gives CASSPRTGENEKLFF.

The chain employs TRBV6-5 and TRBJ1-2; the D is unclear. Germline V gives CDR1 MNHEY, CDR2 SVGAGI. Between the trimmed V and J ends, which lost 5 bases and 6 bases, there was a span of 13 bases. The CDR3 runs to 13 residues. CDR3 sequence reads: CASSRDSIHGYTF. DNA of the CDR3: TGTGCCAGCAGTCGTGATTCTATCCATGGCTACACCTTC.

J is TRBJ2-3 and V is TRBV6-5; D might be TRBD1 (6 bases). Trimming took 6 bases from V and 3 from J, leaving 16 bases between them. The CDR3 covers 15 residues. Germline CDR1 reads MNHEY; CDR2 reads SVGAGI. The CDR3 region has the DNA TGTGCCAGCAGAGGTAGAACAGGGTGGACAGATACGCAGTATTTT. Amino acids: CASRGRTGWTDTQYF.

V usage is TRBV6-5 and J usage is TRBJ1-1; D gene unclear. This CDR3 comprises 14 residues. The germline V gene encodes CDR1 MNHEY and CDR2 SVGAGI. Trimming pared 5 bases from V and 2 bases from J, leaving 12 bases between. The DNA for the CDR3 is TGTGCCAGCAGTGTAACACAGATTAACACTGAAGCTTTCTTT. It yields the protein CASSVTQINTEAFF.

Details on this clone: A junction end diverges from the germline sequence, so it may reflect a read error. The chain has TRBV7-9 and TRBJ1-2, with TRBD1 matching 9 bases. This CDR3 is 15 amino acids long. The germline gives CDR1 SEHNR, CDR2 FQNEAQ (reference sequence). CDR3: CASSLVEGVVGDRVF. DNA of the CDR3: TGTGCCAGCAGCTTAGTAGAGGGCGTGGTCGGGGACAGGGTCTTC. Looking up the rest from reference TRBV7-9 and TRBJ1-2 gives the full variable domain: DTGVSQNPRHKITKRGQNVTFRCDPISEHNRLYWYRQTLGQGPEFLTYFQNEAQLEKSRLLSDRFSAERPKGSFSTLEIQRTEQGDSAMYLCASSLVEGVVGDRVFGSGTRLTVV.

This chain joins TRBV18 and TRBJ1-4; 7 nucleotides agree with TRBD1. The junction had 3 bases not matched to a gene; V was cut back by 2 bases and J by 6 bases. There are 14 residues in the CDR3. Germline assignment: CDR1 KGHSH and CDR2 LQKENI. CDR3 DNA sequence: TGTGCCAGCTCACCAGGGACAGTTTATGAAAAACTGTTTTTT. It codes for CASSPGTVYEKLFF. The full variable domain, with the rest looked up from reference TRBV18 and TRBJ1-4, is NAGVMQNPRHLVRRRGQEARLRCSPMKGHSHVYWYRQLPEEGLKFMVYLQKENIIDESGMPKERFSAEFPKEGPSILRIQQVVRGDSAAYFCASSPGTVYEKLFFGSGTQLSVL.

This clone was recorded a few times. The chain joins TRBV6-5 to TRBJ1-4; TRBD1 agrees at 7 bases. The germline V gene encodes CDR1 MNHEY and CDR2 SVGAGI. This CDR3 comprises 13 residues. After removal of 5 bases from V and 5 bases from J, the junction contained 2 bases not matched to a gene. CDR3 in amino acids: CASSPTGNEKLFF. CDR3 DNA: TGTGCCAGCAGTCCGACAGGGAATGAAAAACTGTTTTTT.

This chain joins TRBV4-3 and TRBJ2-7; maybe TRBD2 (7 bases). There are 15 residues in the CDR3. The V gene's germline CDR1 is LGHNA and CDR2 YSLEER. V was cut by 1 base and J by 5 bases, with 15 bases left in between. The CDR3 DNA reads TGCGCCAGCAGCCAAGGGCGGGGGCCTCCCCACGAGCAGTACTTC. It specifies CASSQGRGPPHEQYF.

The chain links TRBV11-3 to TRBJ2-7, with TRBD1 matching 7 bases. The CDR3 length is 15 residues. Per the germline V gene, CDR1 is SGHNT and CDR2 is YENEEA. V trimming: 2 bases; J trimming: 5 bases; junction bases outside the gene matches: 9. The CDR3 loop is CASSLTGTASDEQYF. CDR3 nucleotides: TGTGCCAGCAGCTTAACCGGGACAGCGTCTGACGAGCAGTACTTC.

The chain links TRBV19 to TRBJ1-4; D unclear. CDR1 is LNHDA and CDR2 is SQIVND in the germline V gene (reference sequence). The CDR3 is 15 amino acids. V shed 3 bases and J shed 5 bases, with 13 bases lying between them. CDR3 bases: TGTGCCAGTAGTATTAGAGGAGGGAAAAATGAAAAACTGTTTTTT. Amino acids: CASSIRGGKNEKLFF.

V and J are TRBV7-8 and TRBJ2-2; 7 bases agree with TRBD2. There are 13 residues in the CDR3. Trimming took 6 bases from V and 7 from J; bases not matched to a gene: 5. Germline CDR1 SGHVS, CDR2 FQNEAQ. CDR3 DNA sequence: TGTGCCAGCAGGGAGGCGGGGGACGGGGAGCTGTTTTTT. Protein: CASREAGDGELFF.

The chain links TRBV5-4 to TRBJ2-7, with D hard to call. Germline CDR1 and CDR2: SGHNT and YYREEE (reference sequence). The germline V and J ends were trimmed by 0 bases and 2 bases, with 6 bases remaining between them. The CDR3 is 13 residues long. CDR3 sequence: CASSLESTYEQYF. CDR3 sequence (DNA): TGTGCCAGCAGCTTGGAGTCTACCTACGAGCAGTACTTC. Supplemented by reference TRBV5-4 and TRBJ2-7, the full variable domain reads ETGVTQSPTHLIKTRGQQVTLRCSSQSGHNTVSWYQQALGQGPQFIFQYYREEENGRGNFPPRFSGLQFPNYSSELNVNALELDDSALYLCASSLESTYEQYFGPGTRLTVT.

V usage is TRBV6-6 and J usage is TRBJ2-1, with D possibly matching TRBD2 (5 bases). The V end lost 6 bases, the J end lost 8 bases, and 20 bases lay between the germline ends. Germline-derived CDR1 and CDR2 are MNHNY and SVGAGI (reference sequence). The CDR3 runs to 15 residues. The CDR3 nucleotides read TGTGCCAGCAGGCCTTTCGGGGAAGCCAGAGATGAGCAGTTCTTC. Amino acids: CASRPFGEARDEQFF.

J is TRBJ2-1 and V is TRBV5-4; TRBD1 is a possible D gene (6 bases). Germline V gene data show CDR1 as SGHNT and CDR2 as YYREEE (reference sequence). This CDR3 comprises 14 residues. V was trimmed by 0 bases and J by 3 bases, leaving 7 bases between them. The CDR3: CASSLVGGYNEQFF. CDR3 nucleotide sequence: TGTGCCAGCAGCTTGGTAGGGGGCTACAATGAGCAGTTCTTC.

CDR3 amino acids: CASSLSGVGQPQHF. The CDR3 region has the DNA TGCGCCAGCAGCTTGTCAGGGGTTGGTCAGCCCCAGCATTTT. The chain is built from TRBV5-1 and TRBJ1-5; D possibly corresponds to TRBD1 (6 bases). The CDR3 has 14 amino acids. In germline, CDR1 is SGHRS, CDR2 YFSETQ. V was pared by 1 base and J by 6 bases, with 11 bases between.

This clone occurred once. The chain is built from TRBV6-5 and TRBJ2-5; D may be TRBD2 (7 bases). The germline V gene encodes CDR1 MNHEY and CDR2 SVGAGI. The CDR3 runs to 14 residues. V was cut by 8 bases and J by 5 bases, with 18 bases left in between. The CDR3 DNA reads as TGTGCCAGCCGATGGGGGGGCGTTAAGGAGACCCAGTACTTC. It encodes CASRWGGVKETQYF.

This chain connects TRBV5-1 to TRBJ2-1; D might be TRBD2 (5 bases). Germline V CDR1 and CDR2: SGHRS, YFSETQ. V dropped 1 base and J dropped 6 bases, with 8 bases sitting between them. The CDR3 has 13 residues. CDR3 loop: CASSLSAVNEQFF. The CDR3 DNA reads TGCGCCAGCAGCTTGTCAGCGGTCAATGAGCAGTTCTTC.

The gene calls are TRBV5-4 and TRBJ2-2, with 8 nucleotides matching TRBD1. Per germline, CDR1 SGHNT and CDR2 YYREEE (reference sequence). The V and J ends lost 2 bases and 1 base, in that order; junction bases with no gene match: 10. The CDR3 totals 18 residues. CDR3 sequence (DNA): TGTGCCAGCAGCTTTATTCAGGGGGCGAGAGGGAACACCGGGGAGCTGTTTTTT. This codes for CASSFIQGARGNTGELFF.

This sequence joins TRBV29-1 and TRBJ2-1; D unclear. Germline V gene sequence: CDR1 SQVTM, CDR2 ANQGSEA. V was cut by 3 bases and J by 4 bases, with 13 bases left in between. This CDR3 spans 14 amino acids. The CDR3 here is CSVDASADYNEQFF. The CDR3 DNA reads TGCAGCGTTGACGCCTCCGCGGATTACAATGAGCAGTTCTTC.

V is TRBV10-3 and J is TRBJ2-3; 7 bases line up with TRBD2. V gave up 2 bases and J gave up 0 bases; unmatched junction bases: 11. This CDR3 contains 18 residues. The germline gives CDR1 ENHRY, CDR2 SYGVKD. CDR3 coding DNA: TGTGCCATCAGTGAGCACCTATTGGGGGGGAAGAGCACAGATACGCAGTATTTT. Its translation is CAISEHLLGGKSTDTQYF.

The chain combines TRBV6-1 with TRBJ2-4, with 7 bases that match TRBD2. The J segment lost 4 bases and the V segment lost 2 bases, leaving 8 bases of the junction unmatched. This CDR3 spans 16 amino acids. From germline, CDR1 is MNHNS and CDR2 SASEGT. CDR3 in DNA: TGTGCCAGCAGTGAATTTGGGGGGGGATCAAAAAACATTCAGTACTTC. Its translation is CASSEFGGGSKNIQYF.

This clone appeared once. J is TRBJ1-1 and V is TRBV5-4; 12 bases fit TRBD1. The germline V gene has CDR1 SGHNT and CDR2 YYREEE (reference sequence). The V and J ends lost 4 bases and 8 bases, in that order; junction bases with no gene match: 6. The CDR3 loop spans 14 amino acids. CDR3 protein: CASSGGTGGREAFF. The CDR3 coding sequence is TGTGCCAGCAGCGGGGGGACAGGGGGCAGGGAAGCTTTCTTT.

This chain joins TRBV27 and TRBJ1-5, with 10 bases that match TRBD1. Germline values: CDR1 MNHEY, CDR2 SMNVEV (reference sequence). The V segment lost 5 bases and the J segment 6 bases; nucleotides outside the gene matches: 4. This CDR3 region has 14 residues. The CDR3 DNA is TGTGCCAGCAGTCCGACAGGGGGCCTTCAGCCCCAGCATTTT. It specifies CASSPTGGLQPQHF.

The chain couples TRBV5-4 to TRBJ2-2; a possible D gene is TRBD1 (6 bases). The germline V and J ends were trimmed by 4 bases and 1 base, with 8 bases remaining between them. The CDR3 is 14 amino acids. Germline assignment: CDR1 SGHNT and CDR2 YYREEE (reference sequence). For the CDR3, the DNA is TGTGCCAGCAGCCTAGGGGGGAACACCGGGGAGCTGTTTTTT. Its protein product is CASSLGGNTGELFF. Looking up the rest from reference TRBV5-4 and TRBJ2-2 gives the full variable domain: ETGVTQSPTHLIKTRGQQVTLRCSSQSGHNTVSWYQQALGQGPQFIFQYYREEENGRGNFPPRFSGLQFPNYSSELNVNALELDDSALYLCASSLGGNTGELFFGEGSRLTVL.

The chain combines TRBV27 with TRBJ1-1; D is undetermined. CDR3 length equals 13 residues. Trimming shortened V by 5 bases and J by 1 base, and 8 bases separated the two germline ends. CDR1 and CDR2 (germline): MNHEY, SMNVEV (reference sequence). The CDR3: CASSARSNTEAFF. CDR3 bases: TGTGCCAGCAGTGCGAGATCGAACACTGAAGCTTTCTTT.

This rearrangement joins TRBV9 to TRBJ1-3, with 8 positions matching TRBD1. The CDR3 runs to 15 residues. The J segment lost 4 bases and the V segment lost 3 bases, leaving 6 bases of the junction unmatched. Germline V lookup: CDR1 SGDLS, CDR2 YYNGEE. CDR3 in DNA: TGTGCCAGCAGCGAGGACAGGGTGGGAGGAAACACCATATATTTT. It specifies CASSEDRVGGNTIYF.

The V gene is TRBV28, the J gene TRBJ1-2, with D possibly being TRBD1 (5 bases). Germline values: CDR1 MDHEN, CDR2 SYDVKM. There are 15 residues in the CDR3. V lost 6 bases, J lost 5 bases, and 19 bases lay in between. CDR3 region: CASSQPRGAGYGYTF. The CDR3 DNA reads as TGTGCCAGCAGCCAGCCGCGGGGCGCAGGATATGGCTACACCTTC.

This clone has a single count. The chain links TRBV18 to TRBJ2-3; 7 bases are shared with TRBD1. The CDR3 loop spans 13 amino acids. The junction had 2 bases not matched to a gene; V was cut back by 4 bases and J by 4 bases. Germline V gene data show CDR1 as KGHSH and CDR2 as LQKENI. The CDR3 nucleotides are TGTGCCAGCTCACGGGGGACAGCAGATACGCAGTATTTT. This gives the protein CASSRGTADTQYF.

The CDR3 sequence: CASSQAGSSYNEQFF. DNA of the CDR3: TGTGCCAGCAGCCAAGCCGGGAGCTCCTACAATGAGCAGTTCTTC. The V gene is TRBV7-9, the J gene TRBJ2-1; possible D gene TRBD2, 6 bases. The CDR3 has 15 residues. Germline V gene lookup returns CDR1 SEHNR and CDR2 FQNEAQ (reference sequence). Trimming pared 5 bases from V and 0 bases from J, leaving 11 bases between.

The V and J genes are TRBV5-5 and TRBJ2-3, with 8 bases fitting TRBD2. Germline assignment: CDR1 SGHKS and CDR2 YYEKEE (reference sequence). The CDR3 is 15 residues long. The J segment lost 2 bases and the V segment lost 0 bases, leaving 2 bases of the junction unmatched. The CDR3 nucleotides are TGTGCCAGCAGCTTGGGGCGGGGGGACACAGATACGCAGTATTTT. Translated: CASSLGRGDTDTQYF. Supplemented by reference TRBV5-5 and TRBJ2-3, the full variable domain reads DAGVTQSPTHLIKTRGQQVTLRCSPISGHKSVSWYQQVLGQGPQFIFQYYEKEERGRGNFPDRFSARQFPNYSSELNVNALLLGDSALYLCASSLGRGDTDTQYFGPGTRLTVL.